The 6 T cell receptor beta chains listed next were all sequenced from one sample in a study of T cells in women clearing cervical HPV infection. Some clones are missing from TCRdb's copy, which holds only in-frame ones; the method was immunoSEQ multiplex PCR. The record lists tens of thousands of clones, of which the ten most abundant hold roughly 6.8%. Sequencing used blood buffy coat. Receptors originate from a woman between 18 and 69 years old with a cervical HPV16 infection that either progressed to CIN3+ or cleared (not recorded which).

Of note for this clone: The read falls 3 residues short of the CDR3 end, and the missing part is taken from the germline J gene. The chain couples TRBV5-4 to TRBJ1-6, with 8 bases identical to TRBD1. Trimming cost V 5 bases and J 8 bases; bases outside gene matches: 9. Germline CDR1 and CDR2: SGHNT and YYREEE (reference sequence). This CDR3 region has 15 residues. CDR3 bases read: TGTGCCAGCAGTCCTAGGACAGGGAGATATTCACCC. Protein sequence: CASSPRTGRYSP. The entire CDR3 sequence reads CASSPRTGRYSPLHF.

Turning to this clone: Read data end 3 residues before the CDR3 end; the end is taken from the germline J gene. The chain joins TRBV12-5 to TRBJ2-7, with D possibly TRBD1 on 5 matching bases. The germline gives CDR1 LGHNT, CDR2 FRNRAP. There are 17 residues in the CDR3. V lost 2 bases and J lost 1, with 18 bases in between. CDR3 amino acids: CASGLPPVGRSSYEQYF. The sequenced part of the CDR3 DNA is TGTGCTAGTGGTTTGCCCCCGGTGGGGCGGTCGTCCTACGAG.

Regarding this clone: The read ends 3 residues before the CDR3 terminus; that terminus is restored from the germline J gene. The gene calls are TRBV14 and TRBJ1-1; weak D call: TRBD1 (6 bases). The length of the CDR3 is 15 residues. CDR1 SGHDN and CDR2 FVKESK come from the germline V gene. V was cut by 5 bases and J by 4 bases, with 17 bases left in between. The CDR3 here is CASSGGAGYGTEAFF. The sequenced part of the CDR3 DNA is TGTGCCAGCAGCGGGGGGGCGGGGTACGGCACTGAA.

Here the CDR3 reads CASSCGDRGGDQPQHF. The CDR3 bases that were read are TGTGCCAGCAGCTGCGGGGACAGGGGTGGTGATCAGCCC. The chain uses TRBV7-4 and TRBJ1-5, with 10 bases lining up with TRBD1. Read sequence stops 3 residues before the CDR3 end, and the germline J gene provides the missing end. From germline, CDR1 is SGHVT and CDR2 SQSDAQ. The trim removed 4 bases at V and 5 bases at J, leaving 8 bases unmatched. This CDR3 comprises 16 residues.

Notes on this clone: The read terminates 3 residues ahead of where the CDR3 ends, so the germline J gene completes it. J is TRBJ1-5 and V is TRBV12-3 or TRBV12-4, with no clear D. This CDR3 is built from 16 residues. V lost 3 bases to trimming and J lost 5 bases, with 17 bases between them. The CDR3 reads CASSFYYGSPDQPQHF. The covered CDR3 bases are TGTGCCAGCAGTTTTTACTACGGCTCGCCCGATCAGCCC.

Regarding this clone: With the read ending 3 residues before the CDR3 end, the germline J gene is used to fill in that end. The rearrangement links TRBV7-2 to TRBJ1-2; D is undetermined. CDR1 is SGHTA, CDR2 FQGNSA, per germline. The CDR3 extends over 15 amino acids. CDR3 region: CASSSIVDSFYDYTF. The CDR3 DNA, read in part, is TGTGCCAGCAGCTCAATAGTAGACTCGTTTTACGAC. The full variable domain, rest sourced from reference TRBV7-2 and TRBJ1-2, is GAGVSQSPSNKVTEKGKDVELRCDPISGHTALYWYRQSLGQGLEFLIYFQGNSAPDKSGLPSDRFSAERTGGSVSTLTIQRTQQEDSAVYLCASSSIVDSFYDYTFGSGTRLTVV.